A single sample is the source of the 30 T cell receptor beta chains below, sequenced in a study of T-cell reconstitution after alpha-beta-depleted transplantation in children. Using unique molecular identifiers, the investigators prepared the TCRbeta library. TCRdb itself ran the PCR reads through MiXCR, one entry per CDR3 protein. The table includes 250,000 to 400,000 distinct CDR3 sequences, 20% to 30% detected once. Sequenced material: PBMCs, mostly from graft donor cells, taken 180 days after TCRalphabeta/CD19-depleted stem cell transplant. The receptors were sampled from a male patient between 5 and 17 years old who had a stem cell transplant for acute lymphoblastic leukemia, so the T cells may come from the graft donor.

Remarks on this clonotype: Given a much more abundant clone one base away, this may be a read error. The chain has TRBV14 and TRBJ2-7; 11 nucleotides match TRBD2. Trimming at V came to 4 bases and at J to 3 bases, leaving 5 bases not matched to a gene. Germline lookup yields CDR1 SGHDN and CDR2 FVKESK. This CDR3 contains 15 residues. CDR3: CASSPWTSGYYEQYF. CDR3 nucleotide sequence: TGTGCCAGCAGCCCCTGGACTAGCGGGTACTACGAGCAGTACTTC. Variable domain in full (rest from reference TRBV14 and TRBJ2-7): EAGVTQFPSHSVIEKGQTVTLRCDPISGHDNLYWYRRVMGKEIKFLLHFVKESKQDESGMPNNRFLAERTGGTYSTLKVQPAELEDSGVYFCASSPWTSGYYEQYFGPGTRLTVT.

The chain employs TRBV18 and TRBJ2-7, with 9 bases lining up with TRBD1. Germline trimming cut 6 bases from V and 2 bases from J; bases unmatched to any gene: 8. Looked up from germline, CDR1 is KGHSH and CDR2 is LQKENI. The CDR3 length is 15 residues. The CDR3 region is CASSLTRQGAYEQYF. CDR3 sequence (DNA): TGTGCCAGCTCCCTCACCCGACAGGGGGCCTACGAGCAGTACTTC.

This clonotype was observed a handful of times. The V gene is TRBV5-1, the J gene TRBJ2-7; D remains unclear. The germline V and J ends were trimmed by 0 bases and 0 bases, with 10 bases remaining between them. The V gene's germline CDR1 is SGHRS and CDR2 YFSETQ. This CDR3 is 15 amino acids long. The CDR3 protein is CASSLDYPSSYEQYF. The CDR3 nucleotides read TGCGCCAGCAGCTTGGACTACCCGAGCTCCTACGAGCAGTACTTC.

The CDR3 DNA sequence: TGCGCCAGCAGCCAAGGTCCCGGGACAGCTTACGGGGAGCAGTACTTC. It is translated as CASSQGPGTAYGEQYF. This chain uses TRBV4-1 with TRBJ2-7, with 7 bases fitting TRBD1. The trim removed 1 base at V and 7 bases at J, leaving 13 bases unmatched. Germline-derived CDR1 and CDR2 are MGHRA and YSYEKL. The CDR3 sequence is 16 residues long.

This rearrangement joins TRBV20-1 to TRBJ2-7; TRBD1 matches at 7 bases. Trimming removed 5 bases from V and 2 bases from J; junction bases left unmatched: 9. This CDR3 contains 14 residues. Looked up from germline, CDR1 is DFQATT and CDR2 is SNEGSKA (reference sequence). CDR3 region: CSALPGGAAYEQYF. The CDR3 DNA reads TGCAGTGCTTTGCCAGGGGGAGCAGCCTACGAGCAGTACTTC.

The chain has TRBV6-2 or TRBV6-3 and TRBJ1-5; 7 bases agree with TRBD1. Trimming removed 6 bases from V and 7 bases from J; junction bases left unmatched: 6. This CDR3 is 13 amino acids long. Germline V CDR1 and CDR2: MNHEY, SVGEGT. DNA of the CDR3: TGTGCCAGCAGGTGGGACAGAGGACAGCCCCAGCATTTT. This sequence encodes CASRWDRGQPQHF.

The chain employs TRBV5-1 and TRBJ2-5; 10 bases agree with TRBD2. In germline, CDR1 is SGHRS, CDR2 YFSETQ. V lost 0 bases, J lost 4 bases, and 12 bases stayed unmatched. The CDR3 contains 18 residues. CDR3 DNA sequence: TGCGCCAGCAGCTTGGCCAAGGCTAGCGGGAGTTCGGGAGAGACCCAGTACTTC. Translation: CASSLAKASGSSGETQYF.

The chain has TRBV24-1 and TRBJ2-6, with D possibly matching TRBD1 (5 bases). From germline, CDR1 is KGHDR and CDR2 SFDVKD. V lost 3 bases and J 2 bases, leaving 13 bases between the germline ends. The CDR3 length is 17 residues. The CDR3 DNA reads TGTGCCACCAGTGATCCCAGGGCACGGGCTGGGGCCAACGTCCTGACTTTC. Its protein is CATSDPRARAGANVLTF.

This clonotype was observed a handful of times. The V and J genes are TRBV4-1 and TRBJ2-7; weak D call: TRBD2 (6 bases). The CDR3 has 18 amino acids. Trimming left V 2 bases short and J 0 bases short, with 20 bases between. In germline, CDR1 is MGHRA, CDR2 YSYEKL. Here the CDR3 reads CASSQQNQAGAYSYEQYF. DNA of the CDR3: TGCGCCAGCAGCCAACAGAACCAAGCGGGTGCTTACTCCTACGAGCAGTACTTC.

This rearrangement joins TRBV25-1 to TRBJ2-2, with 9 bases lining up with TRBD1. The CDR3 runs 16 residues. The ends lost 3 bases at V and 6 bases at J; junction bases unmatched: 8. From germline, CDR1 is MGHDK and CDR2 SYGVNS. The CDR3 DNA follows: TGTGCCAGCAGTGAGGCCGGGACAGGGTGGTCCGGGGAGCTGTTTTTT. Amino acid sequence: CASSEAGTGWSGELFF. The variable domain in full, completed from reference TRBV25-1 and TRBJ2-2, reads EADIYQTPRYLVIGTGKKITLECSQTMGHDKMYWYQQDPGMELHLIHYSYGVNSTEKGDLSSESTVSRIRTEHFPLTLESARPSHTSQYLCASSEAGTGWSGELFFGEGSRLTVL.

This clonotype was observed a few times. This sequence joins TRBV3-1 and TRBJ2-3; 9 nucleotides agree with TRBD1. The J segment lost 4 bases and the V segment lost 4 bases, leaving 9 bases of the junction unmatched. CDR1 is LGHDT and CDR2 is YNNKEL in the germline V gene (reference sequence). The CDR3 totals 16 residues. CDR3 sequence reads: CASSLTGTGKADTQYF. In nucleotides, the CDR3 is TGTGCCAGCAGCCTAACCGGGACAGGGAAGGCAGATACGCAGTATTTT.

This clonotype came up a few times. The chain has TRBV12-3 or TRBV12-4 and TRBJ2-5; the match to TRBD1 covers 9 bases. Unmatched junction bases numbered 2, after V lost 1 base and J lost 2 bases. The CDR3 totals 15 residues. The CDR3 spells CASSLGQGEQETQYF. The CDR3 DNA is TGTGCCAGCAGTTTAGGACAGGGGGAACAAGAGACCCAGTACTTC.

The gene calls are TRBV20-1 and TRBJ1-5; D gene ambiguous. V shed 4 bases and J shed 0 bases, with 10 bases lying between them. CDR3 length equals 14 residues. The germline V gene encodes CDR1 DFQATT and CDR2 SNEGSKA (reference sequence). The CDR3 bases are TGCAGTGCTAAAGGTACCCATAGCAATCAGCCCCAGCATTTT. Protein product: CSAKGTHSNQPQHF.

The chain combines TRBV5-1 with TRBJ1-4; perhaps TRBD1 as D (6 bases). Trimming shortened V by 0 bases and J by 16 bases, and 16 bases separated the two germline ends. This CDR3 has 13 amino acids. The germline V gene has CDR1 SGHRS and CDR2 YFSETQ. The CDR3 loop is CASSLGGGSQTFF. CDR3 nucleotides: TGCGCCAGCAGCTTGGGAGGGGGTTCCCAGACGTTTTTT.

The chain recombines TRBV4-1 with TRBJ2-7; D is unresolved. V was shortened by 3 bases and J by 3 bases, with 18 bases between the two germline ends. The CDR3 extends over 16 amino acids. From germline, CDR1 is MGHRA and CDR2 YSYEKL. The CDR3 here is CASSHPDGLLIYEQYF. Written as DNA, the CDR3 is TGCGCCAGCAGCCACCCCGACGGGTTACTAATCTACGAGCAGTACTTC.

This clonotype was observed a handful of times. J is TRBJ2-5 and V is TRBV6-1; D unresolved. The CDR3 has 13 amino acids. Germline CDR1 and CDR2: MNHNS and SASEGT. The V and J ends lost 0 bases and 7 bases respectively, with 9 bases between them. CDR3 region: CASSEALVVTQYF. The CDR3, as DNA: TGTGCCAGCAGTGAAGCCCTAGTGGTGACCCAGTACTTC.

The chain carries TRBV6-1 and TRBJ2-5; the match to TRBD2 covers 7 bases. The CDR3 sequence is 16 residues long. Trimming took 3 bases from V and 3 from J; bases not matched to a gene: 10. In germline, CDR1 is MNHNS, CDR2 SASEGT. In DNA form, the CDR3 reads TGTGCCAGCAGTGAGAGTCCGGGACTACCGGAAGAGACCCAGTACTTC. It specifies CASSESPGLPEETQYF.

The J gene is TRBJ2-6, the V gene TRBV4-1; no reliable D call. Germline assignment: CDR1 MGHRA and CDR2 YSYEKL. Trimming stripped 3 bases from V and 1 base from J, with 4 bases between. The CDR3 is 14 amino acids. The CDR3 region is CASSHMSGANVLTF. In DNA, the CDR3 is TGCGCCAGCAGCCATATGTCTGGGGCCAACGTCCTGACTTTC.

The gene calls are TRBV7-8 and TRBJ2-2, with 12 bases fitting TRBD2. The CDR3 consists of 20 residues. From germline, CDR1 is SGHVS and CDR2 FQNEAQ. Germline trimming cut 1 base from V and 5 bases from J; bases unmatched to any gene: 14. The CDR3 DNA follows: TGTGCCAGCAGCTTAGGATCCAGCCGACTAGCGGGAGTGGGGACCGGGGAGCTGTTTTTT. Translation: CASSLGSSRLAGVGTGELFF.

The rearrangement joins TRBV20-1 to TRBJ2-7; D gene uncertain. The CDR3 runs 14 residues. Deletions cut 2 bases from V and 0 bases from J, with 11 bases between. Germline assignment: CDR1 DFQATT and CDR2 SNEGSKA (reference sequence). The CDR3 region has the DNA TGCAGTGCTAGACGATTGACAAACTCCTACGAGCAGTACTTC. Protein product: CSARRLTNSYEQYF.

This chain uses TRBV4-1 with TRBJ2-7; D might be TRBD2 (6 bases). CDR3 length equals 16 residues. The ends were cut back, 2 bases at V and 2 bases at J, with 16 bases in the middle. Germline lookup yields CDR1 MGHRA and CDR2 YSYEKL. CDR3 sequence reads: CASSQSPGRTTYEQYF. CDR3 bases: TGCGCCAGCAGCCAAAGCCCCGGGAGAACCACCTACGAGCAGTACTTC.

The chain links TRBV9 to TRBJ2-1; 13 bases agree with TRBD2. The V gene end was trimmed by 0 bases and the J gene end by 1 base; junction bases not matched to a gene: 4. CDR1 SGDLS and CDR2 YYNGEE come from the germline V gene. The length of the CDR3 is 18 residues. The CDR3 region is CASSVVGLAGESYNEQFF. In DNA form, the CDR3 reads TGTGCCAGCAGCGTAGTAGGACTAGCGGGAGAGTCCTACAATGAGCAGTTCTTC.

The V and J genes are TRBV7-8 and TRBJ1-2; unclear D gene. The germline gives CDR1 SGHVS, CDR2 FQNEAQ. V was shortened by 0 bases and J by 4 bases, with 12 bases between the two germline ends. The CDR3 has 15 residues. In DNA, the CDR3 is TGTGCCAGCAGCTTAGCGTGGGAAGGGAGCTATGGCTACACCTTC. This codes for CASSLAWEGSYGYTF.

The chain has TRBV7-8 and TRBJ2-3; 8 nucleotides agree with TRBD2. The CDR3 has 17 residues. J was trimmed by 1 base and V by 6 bases; bases with no gene match: 12. Germline CDR1 reads SGHVS; CDR2 reads FQNEAQ. The CDR3 DNA reads as TGTGCCAGCAGTTTCGATTTAGCGGGATCGGGCACAGATACGCAGTATTTT. As protein: CASSFDLAGSGTDTQYF.

The rearrangement uses TRBV4-1 and TRBJ2-5; no firm D call. The V gene's germline CDR1 is MGHRA and CDR2 YSYEKL. CDR3 length: 13 amino acids. Trimming stripped 1 base from V and 4 bases from J, with 7 bases between. The CDR3 nucleotides read TGCGCCAGCAGCCAAGTGTTCGGAGAGACCCAGTACTTC. Translation gives CASSQVFGETQYF.

This clonotype was counted only a few times. The rearrangement links TRBV28 to TRBJ2-2; D is uncertain. The length of the CDR3 is 17 residues. V was pared by 5 bases and J by 1 base, with 17 bases between. Germline V lookup: CDR1 MDHEN, CDR2 SYDVKM. CDR3 DNA sequence: TGTGCCAGCAGTGCCCCGCCTAAGTGGCGGAACACCGGGGAGCTGTTTTTT. This codes for CASSAPPKWRNTGELFF.

This clonotype has a handful of counts. A junction boundary mismatches the germline segment, possibly from a read error. The V gene is TRBV20-1, the J gene TRBJ1-2, with a weak D call TRBD1 (5 bases). Germline V gene lookup returns CDR1 DFQATT and CDR2 SNEGSKA (reference sequence). The CDR3 sequence is 11 residues long. This CDR3 reads CSARDRRDQLF. CDR3 bases: TGCAGTGCTAGAGATAGGAGGGACCAACTCTTC.

This clonotype has only a few counts. The gene calls are TRBV9 and TRBJ2-2; possible D gene TRBD2, 6 bases. Deletions cut 0 bases from V and 7 bases from J, with 7 bases between. The CDR3 is 13 residues long. The germline V gene encodes CDR1 SGDLS and CDR2 YYNGEE. CDR3 nucleotide sequence: TGTGCCAGCAGCGTAGTGGGGGGCGGGGAGCTGTTTTTT. Protein: CASSVVGGGELFF.

This chain joins TRBV12-5 and TRBJ1-4; D uncertain. V was trimmed by 0 bases and J by 0 bases, leaving 8 bases between them. CDR1 is LGHNT, CDR2 FRNRAP, per germline. This CDR3 contains 16 residues. CDR3 sequence: CASGLVLGSTNEKLFF. CDR3 DNA sequence: TGTGCTAGTGGTTTGGTCTTAGGGTCAACTAATGAAAAACTGTTTTTT.

The rearrangement joins TRBV20-1 to TRBJ2-3, with D perhaps being TRBD1 or TRBD2 (6 bases each). Trimming cost V 2 bases and J 2 bases, with 20 bases left between them. The CDR3 spans 17 residues. Germline assignment: CDR1 DFQATT and CDR2 SNEGSKA (reference sequence). As DNA, the CDR3 is TGCAGTGCTAGACAGGACAGCTCTCTAGCGTACACAGATACGCAGTATTTT. Translating gives CSARQDSSLAYTDTQYF.